A single sample is the source of the 10 T cell receptor beta chains below, sequenced in a study of blood T cell repertoires in COVID-19. Clones were sequenced by immunoSEQ multiplex PCR, and TCRdb holds only the in-frame ones, with some missing. The sample includes over 100,000 clones, around 87% of them seen just once. Sequenced: peripheral blood. The receptors stem from a man aged 50 or older with active COVID-19.

The chain couples TRBV4-3 to TRBJ2-1, with 10 positions matching TRBD1. Germline V gene lookup returns CDR1 LGHNA and CDR2 YSLEER. V trimming: 4 bases; J trimming: 8 bases; junction bases outside the gene matches: 5. The CDR3 extends over 14 amino acids. This CDR3 is CASSPDRGVYEQFF. As DNA, the CDR3 is TGCGCCAGCAGCCCGGACAGGGGGGTGTATGAGCAGTTCTTC.

The chain links TRBV7-2 to TRBJ2-5, with 9 nucleotides matching TRBD2. In germline, CDR1 is SGHTA, CDR2 FQGNSA. Losses at the gene ends were 4 bases for V and 5 bases for J; bases not matched to a gene: 8. The CDR3 length is 15 residues. This CDR3 is CASSYNSGGYETQYF. As DNA, the CDR3 is TGTGCCAGCAGCTACAACAGCGGGGGGTATGAGACCCAGTACTTC. The full variable domain, in which reference TRBV7-2 and TRBJ2-5 provide the parts outside the CDR3, is GAGVSQSPSNKVTEKGKDVELRCDPISGHTALYWYRQSLGQGLEFLIYFQGNSAPDKSGLPSDRFSAERTGGSVSTLTIQRTQQEDSAVYLCASSYNSGGYETQYFGPGTRLLVL.

This CDR3 is CASSPPEPVGGKLFF. CDR3 nucleotide sequence: TGTGCCAGCAGCCCCCCCGAGCCCGTGGGGGGTAAACTGTTTTTT. The gene calls are TRBV6-7 and TRBJ1-4, with D maybe TRBD1 (5 bases). TRBV6-7 is reported as an ORF; its role is uncertain. The V gene lost 6 bases and the J gene lost 11 bases, with 22 bases spanning the gap. The CDR3 runs 15 residues.

The chain couples TRBV6-2 or TRBV6-3 to TRBJ2-7; 7 positions match TRBD1. Germline V gene sequence: CDR1 MNHEY, CDR2 SVGEGT. The CDR3 runs to 16 residues. After removal of 2 bases from V and 3 bases from J, the junction contained 10 bases not matched to a gene. The CDR3 bases are TGTGCCAGCAGTTACAGTTCGCCAGGGGGTTACTACGAGCAGTACTTC. It yields the protein CASSYSSPGGYYEQYF.

The V and J genes are TRBV7-2 and TRBJ1-4, with D unresolved. The germline CDR1 and CDR2 sequences are SGHTA and FQGNSA. This CDR3 region has 14 residues. Trimming pared 3 bases from V and 6 bases from J, leaving 11 bases between. This CDR3 is CASSFRYLDEKLFF. The CDR3 coding sequence is TGTGCCAGCAGCTTCAGATACCTCGATGAAAAACTGTTTTTT.

The chain employs TRBV7-9 and TRBJ1-2; 9 bases are shared with TRBD1. The CDR3 loop spans 14 amino acids. With 4 bases clipped from V and 3 bases from J, the junction kept 3 bases outside the gene matches. CDR1 and CDR2 from the germline V gene are SEHNR and FQNEAQ (reference sequence). The DNA for the CDR3 is TGTGCCAGCAGCTCGACAGGGGGAGACTATGGCTACACCTTC. Translation: CASSSTGGDYGYTF.

The chain has TRBV5-1 and TRBJ1-2; TRBD1 agrees at 7 bases. The trim removed 0 bases at V and 7 bases at J, leaving 3 bases unmatched. Germline V lookup: CDR1 SGHRS, CDR2 YFSETQ. CDR3 length: 13 amino acids. CDR3 DNA sequence: TGCGCCAGCAGCTTGGAACAGGGGTCTGGCTACACCTTC. Its protein is CASSLEQGSGYTF. Using reference TRBV5-1 and TRBJ1-2 for the parts outside the CDR3, the full variable domain is KAGVTQTPRYLIKTRGQQVTLSCSPISGHRSVSWYQQTPGQGLQFLFEYFSETQRNKGNFPGRFSGRQFSNSRSEMNVSTLELGDSALYLCASSLEQGSGYTFGSGTRLTVV.

The V gene is TRBV9, the J gene TRBJ1-1, with D unresolved. Germline V lookup: CDR1 SGDLS, CDR2 YYNGEE. V lost 2 bases and J 3 bases, leaving 5 bases between the germline ends. The CDR3 loop spans 12 amino acids. The CDR3 DNA reads TGTGCCAGCAGCGTCGAGGACACTGAAGCTTTCTTT. Protein sequence: CASSVEDTEAFF.

The CDR3 here is CASGRAGGSNQPQHF. The DNA of the CDR3 is TGTGCCAGCGGCCGCGCCGGGGGAAGCAATCAGCCCCAGCATTTT. The chain is built from TRBV2 and TRBJ1-5; weak D call: TRBD1 (5 bases). V gave up 8 bases and J gave up 1 base, with 15 bases separating them. This CDR3 spans 15 amino acids. Per germline, CDR1 SNHLY and CDR2 FYNNEI.

The V and J genes are TRBV7-2 and TRBJ1-2, with no clear D. V was trimmed by 2 bases and J by 0 bases, leaving 10 bases between them. CDR1 is SGHTA, CDR2 FQGNSA, per germline. This CDR3 has 15 amino acids. CDR3 amino acids: CASSLRAGANYGYTF. The CDR3 nucleotides read TGTGCCAGCAGCTTAAGGGCCGGGGCTAACTATGGCTACACCTTC.